Reported below is one T cell receptor beta chain. Its matching antigen is unknown. TCRdb re-analysed the 5' RACE reads in MiXCR, keeping a single row per CDR3 protein. The sample carries a few hundred thousand distinct CDR3 sequences, roughly 8% recorded once. The data are from a study of identical twins. Study results and caveats: Out-of-frame TCR alpha sharing in monozygotic twins exceeded recombination model predictions. Rather than following the same donors, the conclusions depended on cross-sectional statistical analysis.

Trimming took 3 bases from V and 11 from J; bases not matched to a gene: 9. Germline V CDR1 and CDR2: MNHEY, SMNVEV (reference sequence). The CDR3 runs 14 residues. The same data also contributed to another study, on yellow fever vaccine responses in identical twins.

Sequenced material: CD8+ T cells sorted from blood. The sequence was collected from a woman between 18 and 29 years old in good health. The chain recombines TRBV27 with TRBJ1-3; TRBD1 agrees at 8 bases. CDR3 in DNA: TGTGCCAGCAGTTTTGGACAGGGAGTTGGCTCCATATATTTT. It specifies CASSFGQGVGSIYF.